This passage covers 18 T cell receptor beta chains from one sample sequenced in a study of control samples from healthy donors and cancer patients. The data were produced by immunoSEQ multiplex PCR, yet TCRdb's version contains in-frame clones alone and is incomplete. The repertoire holds 150,000 or so clones, with more than 80% as singletons. The specimen was blood. These TCRs come from a man younger than 35 in good health.

This sequence joins TRBV18 and TRBJ1-2; D is unclear. Germline V gene data show CDR1 as KGHSH and CDR2 as LQKENI. The CDR3 is 15 amino acids. Between the trimmed V and J ends, which lost 0 bases and 1 base, there was a span of 9 bases. CDR3 DNA sequence: TGTGCCAGCTCACCACCTGTGGGAGTTAACTATGGCTACACCTTC. This translates into CASSPPVGVNYGYTF.

The chain couples TRBV9 to TRBJ2-1, with D possibly being TRBD1 (6 bases). CDR3 size: 13 residues. V lost 1 base and J 9 bases, leaving 11 bases between the germline ends. The germline V gene encodes CDR1 SGDLS and CDR2 YYNGEE. For the CDR3, the DNA is TGTGCCAGCAGCGTATCTACAGGGAGTGAGCAGTTCTTC. Residues: CASSVSTGSEQFF.

The chain employs TRBV4-1 and TRBJ1-5; unclear D gene. The V gene lost 1 base and the J gene lost 5 bases, with 6 bases spanning the gap. The CDR3 covers 13 residues. Germline CDR1 and CDR2: MGHRA and YSYEKL. The CDR3 loop reads CASSQGPYQPQHF. The CDR3 bases are TGCGCCAGCAGCCAAGGCCCATATCAGCCCCAGCATTTT.

The chain couples TRBV7-2 to TRBJ2-5; TRBD1 matches at 7 bases. After removal of 5 bases from V and 3 bases from J, the junction contained 9 bases not matched to a gene. This CDR3 spans 15 amino acids. Looked up from germline, CDR1 is SGHTA and CDR2 is FQGNSA. The CDR3 region is CASSPSGTVKETQYF. In DNA, the CDR3 is TGTGCCAGCAGCCCTTCTGGGACAGTAAAAGAGACCCAGTACTTC.

The V call is TRBV29-1, the J call TRBJ1-2; tentatively, D is TRBD1 (6 bases). Trimming removed 5 bases at V and 4 bases at J, with 17 bases between. Germline V CDR1 and CDR2: SQVTM, ANQGSEA. This CDR3 spans 14 amino acids. Here the CDR3 DNA reads TGCAGCGTTTACTCTTCGGACAGCGTCTATGGCTACACCTTC. Its translation is CSVYSSDSVYGYTF.

J is TRBJ1-2 and V is TRBV29-1, with a possible D match to TRBD1 (6 bases). This CDR3 region has 13 residues. Germline lookup yields CDR1 SQVTM and CDR2 ANQGSEA. The V end was cut by 2 bases, the J end by 6 bases, with 13 bases between. CDR3 sequence: CSVEPGQKDGYTF. The CDR3 nucleotides read TGCAGCGTTGAACCGGGACAAAAGGATGGCTACACCTTC.

V usage is TRBV6-2 or TRBV6-3 and J usage is TRBJ1-2, with D unclear. The CDR3 is 12 residues long. Trimming left V 4 bases short and J 8 bases short, with 11 bases between. CDR1 and CDR2 from the germline V gene are MNHEY and SVGEGT. Here the CDR3 DNA reads TGTGCCAGCAGTTTGTACATCGGCGGCTACACCTTC. Amino acid sequence: CASSLYIGGYTF.

The V gene is TRBV18, the J gene TRBJ2-2, with 9 positions matching TRBD2. The germline gives CDR1 KGHSH, CDR2 LQKENI. V lost 2 bases to trimming and J lost 0 bases; unmatched junction nucleotides: 13. This CDR3 spans 20 amino acids. CDR3 in amino acids: CASSPELAGSSNSNTGELFF. The CDR3 DNA is TGTGCCAGCTCACCAGAGCTAGCGGGGAGTTCTAACTCGAACACCGGGGAGCTGTTTTTT.

DNA for the CDR3: TGTGCCAGCAGCTTTGTTGATGGCTACACCTTC. Amino acids: CASSFVDGYTF. V is TRBV12-1 and J is TRBJ1-2. TRBV12-1 is flagged as a pseudogene. The CDR3 runs to 11 residues.

This clone appeared once. This chain uses TRBV12-3 or TRBV12-4 with TRBJ2-2; TRBD1 matches 7 bases. V shed 5 bases and J 3 bases; nucleotides not matched to a gene: 0. This CDR3 is built from 13 residues. The CDR3, as DNA: TGTGCCAGCAGTACAGGGGACACCGGGGAGCTGTTTTTT. Encoded protein: CASSTGDTGELFF.

The V gene is TRBV15, the J gene TRBJ1-3; the D is unclear. The V end was cut by 1 base, the J end by 5 bases, with 6 bases between. Germline V gives CDR1 LNHNV, CDR2 YYDKDF (reference sequence). The CDR3 covers 13 residues. This CDR3 is CATSRGPRNTIYF. DNA of the CDR3: TGTGCCACCAGCAGAGGTCCTAGAAACACCATATATTTT.

This clone has just one count. This chain joins TRBV7-9 and TRBJ2-7; D not certain. The V gene lost 3 bases and the J gene lost 1 base, with 7 bases spanning the gap. The CDR3 runs to 13 residues. The germline gives CDR1 SEHNR, CDR2 FQNEAQ (reference sequence). CDR3 in amino acids: CASSFLTSYEQYF. The CDR3 DNA sequence: TGTGCCAGCAGCTTTCTAACATCCTACGAGCAGTACTTC.

The rearrangement links TRBV13 to TRBJ1-2, with 8 bases lining up with TRBD1. The CDR3 runs to 15 residues. V shed 0 bases, J shed 2 bases, and the junction held 2 bases outside the gene matches. Germline V gene sequence: CDR1 PRHDT, CDR2 FYEKMQ (reference sequence). CDR3 sequence reads: CASSLGRGQNYGYTF. CDR3 coding DNA: TGTGCCAGCAGCTTAGGCAGGGGGCAGAACTATGGCTACACCTTC. The whole variable domain, filled in from reference TRBV13 and TRBJ1-2, reads AAGVIQSPRHLIKEKRETATLKCYPIPRHDTVYWYQQGPGQDPQFLISFYEKMQSDKGSIPDRFSAQQFSDYHSELNMSSLELGDSALYFCASSLGRGQNYGYTFGSGTRLTVV.

This chain uses TRBV19 with TRBJ2-2; a weak D match, TRBD2 (6 bases). The CDR3 sequence is 15 residues long. V lost 1 base, J lost 6 bases, and 12 bases lay in between. Germline V gives CDR1 LNHDA, CDR2 SQIVND (reference sequence). CDR3 DNA sequence: TGTGCCAGTAGTATAGGGGGACTCAGTTCCGGGGAGCTGTTTTTT. Its protein is CASSIGGLSSGELFF.

The J gene is TRBJ2-3, the V gene TRBV3-1 (or the pseudogene TRBV3-2); D might be TRBD2 (6 bases). The V gene lost 0 bases and the J gene lost 2 bases, with 15 bases spanning the gap. CDR1 and CDR2 (germline): LGHDT, YNNKEL (reference sequence). The CDR3 is made up of 17 amino acids. The CDR3 coding sequence is TGTGCCAGCAGCCAAGAGTCCCGGGTAGCGGCCACAGATACGCAGTATTTT. It is translated as CASSQESRVAATDTQYF.

A few counts support this clone. This sequence joins TRBV7-9 and TRBJ1-5; perhaps TRBD1 as D (5 bases). The V gene's germline CDR1 is SEHNR and CDR2 FQNEAQ (reference sequence). The V and J ends lost 5 bases and 0 bases respectively, with 8 bases between them. The CDR3 totals 14 residues. CDR3 bases: TGTGCCAGCAGCCTCGACAGTAGCAATCAGCCCCAGCATTTT. Residues: CASSLDSSNQPQHF.

The gene calls are TRBV30 and TRBJ2-7; perhaps TRBD1 as D (5 bases). CDR3 size: 15 residues. Trimming removed 2 bases from V and 0 bases from J, with 14 bases in between. Germline V gene data show CDR1 as GTSNPN and CDR2 as SVGIG (reference sequence). CDR3: CAWSIGGAFSYEQYF. The CDR3 DNA sequence: TGTGCCTGGAGTATAGGTGGGGCCTTCTCCTACGAGCAGTACTTC. Using reference TRBV30 and TRBJ2-7 for the parts outside the CDR3, the full variable domain is SQTIHQWPATLVQPVGSPLSLECTVEGTSNPNLYWYRQAAGRGLQLLFYSVGIGQISSEVPQNLSASRPQDRQFILSSKKLLLSDSGFYLCAWSIGGAFSYEQYFGPGTRLTVT.

The chain links TRBV9 to TRBJ2-3; 8 nucleotides match TRBD1. The CDR3 extends over 16 amino acids. Germline V gene sequence: CDR1 SGDLS, CDR2 YYNGEE. J lost 6 bases, V lost 4 bases, and 13 bases had no gene match. The CDR3 DNA is TGTGCCAGCAGCCAATCACTGGACAGGGTGCTGGATACGCAGTATTTT. This translates into CASSQSLDRVLDTQYF.